Relative to its sample, the clone carrying this T cell receptor (beta chain) is medium-sized. As yet, its antigen is unknown. Having been cultured for around ten days, the cells underwent CD4+ T cell isolation. This sample is drawn from a study of vaccination effects on CD4 cells after COVID-19. The CDR3 spans 13 residues. CDR1 is MNHEY and CDR2 is SVGAGI in the germline V gene. Deletions cut 4 bases from V and 1 base from J, with 7 bases between. Produced via immunoSEQ multiplex PCR; TCRdb's table is partial and in-frame only. This sample yields tens of thousands of clones, of which about 73% are seen a single time; approximately 11% belongs to the top ten.

Specimen: CD4+ T cells from PBMCs cultured without peptide, collected before COVID-19 vaccination. The V and J genes are TRBV6-5 and TRBJ1-1, with D tentatively TRBD1 (5 bases). This clonotype was obtained from a human donor who received a COVID-19 vaccine. CDR3 loop: CASSWGQNTEAFF. DNA of the CDR3: TGTGCCAGCAGTTGGGGCCAGAACACTGAAGCTTTCTTT.